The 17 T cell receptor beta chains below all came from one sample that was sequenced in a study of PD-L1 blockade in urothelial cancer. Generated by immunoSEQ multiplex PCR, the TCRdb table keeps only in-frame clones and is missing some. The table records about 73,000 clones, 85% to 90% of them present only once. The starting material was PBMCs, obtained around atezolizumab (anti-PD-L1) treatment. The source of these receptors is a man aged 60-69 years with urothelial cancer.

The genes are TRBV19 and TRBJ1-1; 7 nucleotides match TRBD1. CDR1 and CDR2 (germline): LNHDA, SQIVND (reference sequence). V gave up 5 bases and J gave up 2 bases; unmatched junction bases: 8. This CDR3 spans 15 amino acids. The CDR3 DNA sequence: TGTGCCAGTAGTCCCGGGACAGCTTACAACACTGAAGCTTTCTTT. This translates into CASSPGTAYNTEAFF.

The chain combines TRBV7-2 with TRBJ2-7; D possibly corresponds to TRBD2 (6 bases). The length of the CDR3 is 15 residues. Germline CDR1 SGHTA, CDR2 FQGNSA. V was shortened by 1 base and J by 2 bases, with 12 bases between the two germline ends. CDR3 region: CASSLDGGAAYEQYF. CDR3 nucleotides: TGTGCCAGCAGCTTAGATGGCGGGGCGGCCTACGAGCAGTACTTC.

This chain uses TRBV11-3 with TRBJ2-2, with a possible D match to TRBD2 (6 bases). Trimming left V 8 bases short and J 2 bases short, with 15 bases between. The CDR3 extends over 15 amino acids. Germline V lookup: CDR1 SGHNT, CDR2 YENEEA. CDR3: CASSPGDSNTGELFF. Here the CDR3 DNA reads TGTGCCAGCTCCCCGGGGGACTCTAACACCGGGGAGCTGTTTTTT.

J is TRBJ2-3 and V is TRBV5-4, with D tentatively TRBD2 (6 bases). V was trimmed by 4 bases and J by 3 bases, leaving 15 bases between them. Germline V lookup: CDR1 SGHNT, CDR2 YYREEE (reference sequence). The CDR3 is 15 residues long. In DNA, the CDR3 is TGTGCCAGCAGCATCCCGGGACTTCTTACAGATACGCAGTATTTT. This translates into CASSIPGLLTDTQYF.

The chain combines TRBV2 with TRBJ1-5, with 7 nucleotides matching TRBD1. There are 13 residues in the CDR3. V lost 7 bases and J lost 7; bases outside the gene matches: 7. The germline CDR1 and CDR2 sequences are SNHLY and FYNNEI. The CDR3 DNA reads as TGTGCCAGCAATCAGGGGGAGGTACAGCCCCAGCATTTT. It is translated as CASNQGEVQPQHF.

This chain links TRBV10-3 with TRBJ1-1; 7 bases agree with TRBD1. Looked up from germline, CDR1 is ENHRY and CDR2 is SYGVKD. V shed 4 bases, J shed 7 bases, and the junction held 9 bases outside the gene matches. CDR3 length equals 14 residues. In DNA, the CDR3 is TGTGCCATCAGTGGGAGTGACAGGGCGGTTGAAGCTTTCTTT. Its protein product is CAISGSDRAVEAFF.

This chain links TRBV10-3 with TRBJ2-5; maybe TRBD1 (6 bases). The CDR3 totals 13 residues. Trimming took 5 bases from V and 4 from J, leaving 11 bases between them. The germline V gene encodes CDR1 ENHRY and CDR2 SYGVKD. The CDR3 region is CAISNFRGETQYF. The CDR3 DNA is TGTGCCATCAGTAATTTCAGGGGAGAGACCCAGTACTTC.

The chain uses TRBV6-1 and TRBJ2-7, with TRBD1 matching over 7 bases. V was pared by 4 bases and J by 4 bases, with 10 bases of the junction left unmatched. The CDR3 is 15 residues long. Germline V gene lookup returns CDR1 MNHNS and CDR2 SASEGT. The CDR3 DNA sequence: TGTGCCAGCAGTGTGGTCACAGGGGAAGGATACGAGCAGTACTTC. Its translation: CASSVVTGEGYEQYF.

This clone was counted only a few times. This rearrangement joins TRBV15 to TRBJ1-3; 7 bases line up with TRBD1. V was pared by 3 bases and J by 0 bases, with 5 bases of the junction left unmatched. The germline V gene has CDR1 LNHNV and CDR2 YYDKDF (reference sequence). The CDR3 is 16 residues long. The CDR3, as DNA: TGTGCCACCAGCAGCTTAGGGACAGCCTCTGGAAACACCATATATTTT. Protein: CATSSLGTASGNTIYF.

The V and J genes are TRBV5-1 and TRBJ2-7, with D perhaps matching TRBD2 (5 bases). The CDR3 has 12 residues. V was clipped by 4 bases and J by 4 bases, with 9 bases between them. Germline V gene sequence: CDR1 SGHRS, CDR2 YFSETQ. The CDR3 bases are TGCGCCAGCAGCGTGGACTCTTACGAGCAGTACTTC. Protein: CASSVDSYEQYF.

CDR3 sequence (DNA): TGTGCCAGCAGCCCTAGCGGAGAAAGGGCCCGCATTACGCAGTATTTT. Protein sequence: CASSPSGERARITQYF. This rearrangement joins TRBV7-2 to TRBJ2-3; TRBD2 matches 7 bases. This CDR3 is built from 16 residues. V gave up 5 bases and J gave up 8 bases; unmatched junction bases: 16. Germline loops: CDR1 SGHTA, CDR2 FQGNSA.

As DNA, the CDR3 is TGTGCCAGCAGTGCGACCCACCCTAGTGACAATGAGCAGTTCTTC. It is translated as CASSATHPSDNEQFF. The chain combines TRBV28 with TRBJ2-1; D is uncertain. The CDR3 contains 15 residues. Trimming removed 5 bases at V and 5 bases at J, with 16 bases between. Germline lookup yields CDR1 MDHEN and CDR2 SYDVKM. Complete variable domain (other parts from reference TRBV28 and TRBJ2-1): DVKVTQSSRYLVKRTGEKVFLECVQDMDHENMFWYRQDPGLGLRLIYFSYDVKMKEKGDIPEGYSVSREKKERFSLILESASTNQTSMYLCASSATHPSDNEQFFGPGTRLTVL.

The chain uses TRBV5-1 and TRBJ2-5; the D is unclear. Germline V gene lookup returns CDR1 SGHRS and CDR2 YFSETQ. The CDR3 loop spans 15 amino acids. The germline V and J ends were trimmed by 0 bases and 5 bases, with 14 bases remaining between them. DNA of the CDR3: TGCGCCAGCAGCTTGGCGGCCGGTTCCGGGGAGACCCAGTACTTC. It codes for CASSLAAGSGETQYF. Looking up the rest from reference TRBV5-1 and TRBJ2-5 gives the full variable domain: KAGVTQTPRYLIKTRGQQVTLSCSPISGHRSVSWYQQTPGQGLQFLFEYFSETQRNKGNFPGRFSGRQFSNSRSEMNVSTLELGDSALYLCASSLAAGSGETQYFGPGTRLLVL.

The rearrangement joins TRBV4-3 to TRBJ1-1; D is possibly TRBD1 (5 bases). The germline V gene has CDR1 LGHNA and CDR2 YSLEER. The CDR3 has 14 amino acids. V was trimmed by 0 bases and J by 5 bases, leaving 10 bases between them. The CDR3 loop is CASSQEWGDTEAFF. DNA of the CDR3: TGCGCCAGCAGCCAAGAATGGGGGGATACTGAAGCTTTCTTT.

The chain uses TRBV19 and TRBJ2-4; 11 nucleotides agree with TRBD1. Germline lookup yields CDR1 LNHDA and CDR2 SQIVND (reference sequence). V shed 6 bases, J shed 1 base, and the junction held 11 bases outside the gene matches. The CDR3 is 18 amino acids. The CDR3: CASSPGTGGGGAKNIQYF. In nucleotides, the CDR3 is TGTGCCAGTAGCCCAGGGACAGGGGGTGGTGGGGCCAAAAACATTCAGTACTTC.

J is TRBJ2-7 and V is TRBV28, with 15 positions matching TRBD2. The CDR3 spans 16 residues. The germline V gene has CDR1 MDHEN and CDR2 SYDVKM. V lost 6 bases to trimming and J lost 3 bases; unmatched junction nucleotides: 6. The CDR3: CASSSTGLAGGYEQYF. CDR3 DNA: TGTGCCAGCAGCTCGACGGGACTAGCGGGAGGCTACGAGCAGTACTTC.

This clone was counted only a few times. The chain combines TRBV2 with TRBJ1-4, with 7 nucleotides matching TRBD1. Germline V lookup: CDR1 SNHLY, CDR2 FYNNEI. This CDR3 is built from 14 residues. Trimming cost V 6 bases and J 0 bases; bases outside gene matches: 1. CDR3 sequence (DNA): TGTGCCAGCAGGGGACAGTCAACTAATGAAAAACTGTTTTTT. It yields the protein CASRGQSTNEKLFF.